The rows below give T cell receptor beta chains drawn from one sample of a study of human T cells and chemical hapten exposure. TCRdb fed the RACE reads into MiXCR, producing one record per CDR3 protein. The sample carries about 46,000 distinct CDR3 sequences, 3.5% to 4.5% recorded once. Sequenced sample: whole blood. The receptor source for this set is a female donor in good health. Some clones in this sample may be carry-over from other donors' samples. CDR3s include the opening cysteine and the closing phenylalanine or tryptophan. The D gene is left open where the match is weak. For some rows the clone size is stated as once, few or many, or as a class when expanded; others skip it.

d_call	v_call	clone_size	j_call	cdr3_nt	cdr3_aa
TRBD1	TRBV7-2	many	TRBJ1-1	TGTGCCAGCAGCTTAGAGGGGGCGCGGAGGAACACTGAAGCTTTCTTT	CASSLEGARRNTEAFF
.	TRBV20-1	.	TRBJ2-7	TGCAGTGCTGACAGCAGCAGACAGGGAGGCGAGCAGTACTTC	CSADSSRQGGEQYF
.	TRBV18	many	TRBJ2-3	TGTGCCAGCTCACCACAGGGCAGGCGCACAGATACGCAGTATTTT	CASSPQGRRTDTQYF
.	TRBV18	few	TRBJ1-2	TGTGCCAGCTCACCGACGGGACGCCACTATGGCTACACCTTC	CASSPTGRHYGYTF
.	TRBV5-1	many	TRBJ1-1	TGCGCCAGCAGCTGGGACAATCCGGGACCCACGAACACTGAAGCTTTCTTT	CASSWDNPGPTNTEAFF
.	TRBV12-3/TRBV12-4	medium-sized	TRBJ1-1	TGTGCCAGCAGTTTACAAGGATCCACTGAAGCTTTCTTT	CASSLQGSTEAFF
TRBD1	TRBV4-1	.	TRBJ2-1	TGCGCCAGCAGCCTGAGAGGGGGCCACAATGAGCAGTTCTTC	CASSLRGGHNEQFF
.	TRBV20-1	many	TRBJ1-4	TGCAGTGCTAGAGACAGGGAGGAAAAACTGTTTTTT	CSARDREEKLFF
.	TRBV7-9	many	TRBJ1-1	TGTGCCAGCAGCTTAGCAGCCTACACTGAAGCTTTCTTT	CASSLAAYTEAFF
TRBD2	TRBV7-2	many	TRBJ2-7	TGTGCCAGCAGCTCTTCCCGCACTAGCGGGGCGAGCTCCTACGAGCAGTACTTC	CASSSSRTSGASSYEQYF
.	TRBV7-9	many	TRBJ1-1	TGTGCCAGCAAGGTGAACACTGAAGCTTTCTTT	CASKVNTEAFF
TRBD2	TRBV11-1	many	TRBJ2-3	TGTGCCAGCAGCTCTCTAACGAGGGCGGGGGATACAGATACGCAGTATTTT	CASSSLTRAGDTDTQYF
.	TRBV2	many	TRBJ1-5	TGTGCCAGCAGTGAAAAAGGGTATAGCAATCAGCCCCAGCATTTT	CASSEKGYSNQPQHF
.	TRBV27	many	TRBJ1-6	TGTGCCAGCAGTTTCGGGGCAGAGAGGAGTTCACCCCTCCACTTT	CASSFGAERSSPLHF